One and the same sample provided the 28 T cell receptor beta chains below, sequenced in a study of CD8 T cells in Susac syndrome. Reverse transcription of roughly 0.45 to 1 ug RNA was performed with random hexamers. One entry per CDR3 protein, called by TCRdb with MiXCR from the immunoSEQ multiplex PCR reads. The sample records 100,000 to 150,000 distinct CDR3 sequences, 80% being singletons. The sequencing sample was made of CD8+ T cells from PBMCs. The receptors were gathered from a human donor with multiple sclerosis.

This clonotype has just a few counts. This rearrangement joins TRBV25-1 to TRBJ2-2; 9 positions match TRBD2. The germline gives CDR1 MGHDK, CDR2 SYGVNS. CDR3 size: 15 residues. After removal of 6 bases from V and 2 bases from J, the junction contained 4 bases not matched to a gene. The CDR3 DNA reads TGTGCCAGCAGCCCTAGCGGGGCCAACACCGGGGAGCTGTTTTTT. Protein: CASSPSGANTGELFF.

The chain uses TRBV21-1 and TRBJ2-1; the table's D call of TRBD1 was not tested on the DNA. TRBV21-1 is shown as a pseudogene. There are 15 residues in the CDR3. The CDR3 sequence is CASSKGPSYYNEQFF. The CDR3 DNA follows: TGTGCCAGCAGCAAAGGCCCCTCTTACTACAATGAGCAGTTCTTC.

This clonotype was detected once. The rearrangement links TRBV27 to TRBJ1-6; D call uncertain. This CDR3 spans 14 amino acids. V lost 5 bases, J lost 10 bases, and 15 bases lay in between. Looked up from germline, CDR1 is MNHEY and CDR2 is SMNVEV (reference sequence). As DNA, the CDR3 is TGTGCCAGCAGTCCCAATTCGGGGTTGTCACCCCTCCACTTT. Its protein product is CASSPNSGLSPLHF.

The V and J genes are TRBV29-1 and TRBJ2-3; TRBD2 matches 8 bases. The germline gives CDR1 SQVTM, CDR2 ANQGSEA. The V gene end was trimmed by 4 bases and the J gene end by 5 bases; junction bases not matched to a gene: 8. The CDR3 spans 14 residues. CDR3 nucleotide sequence: TGCAGCGTTGGGAGCGGGAGAGGGGGAGATACGCAGTATTTT. This encodes CSVGSGRGGDTQYF.

The chain joins TRBV5-5 to TRBJ1-6, with TRBD1 matching 7 bases. The junction had 1 base not matched to a gene; V was cut back by 0 bases and J by 7 bases. The CDR3 covers 14 residues. Looked up from germline, CDR1 is SGHKS and CDR2 is YYEKEE (reference sequence). The CDR3 DNA follows: TGTGCCAGCAGCTTGGAGGGACAGAATTCACCCCTCCACTTT. It yields the protein CASSLEGQNSPLHF.

The chain recombines TRBV6-7 with TRBJ1-6; 10 bases align to TRBD1. TRBV6-7 is flagged as an ORF with uncertain function. This CDR3 is 15 amino acids long. V gave up 5 bases and J gave up 6 bases; unmatched junction bases: 4. The CDR3 loop is CASSAGDRGNSPLHF. The CDR3 nucleotides read TGTGCCAGCAGTGCAGGGGACAGGGGTAATTCACCCCTCCACTTT.

The V call is TRBV28, the J call TRBJ2-3; D call uncertain. In germline, CDR1 is MDHEN, CDR2 SYDVKM. Deletions cut 6 bases from V and 2 bases from J, with 12 bases between. The CDR3 is 14 amino acids. In DNA form, the CDR3 reads TGTGCCAGCAGCCCCGGCCCTTACACAGATACGCAGTATTTT. Translation: CASSPGPYTDTQYF.

This clonotype appeared a single time. The J gene is TRBJ2-5, the V gene TRBV15; 9 bases fit TRBD1. Per germline, CDR1 LNHNV and CDR2 YYDKDF (reference sequence). V lost 2 bases to trimming and J lost 2 bases; unmatched junction nucleotides: 15. CDR3 length: 19 amino acids. The CDR3 nucleotides are TGTGCCACCAGCAGACCCGAACCGGGACAGGGCACCGGACAAGAGACCCAGTACTTC. It encodes CATSRPEPGQGTGQETQYF.

The V call is TRBV28, the J call TRBJ1-5; possible D gene TRBD1, 5 bases. The CDR3 spans 15 residues. Germline CDR1 and CDR2: MDHEN and SYDVKM. V gave up 6 bases and J gave up 2 bases, with 14 bases separating them. This chain's CDR3 is CASRTEGRGNQPQHF. CDR3 in DNA: TGTGCCAGCAGGACCGAAGGCAGGGGCAATCAGCCCCAGCATTTT.

This chain connects TRBV2 to TRBJ1-5; D is unclear. The length of the CDR3 is 14 residues. Trimming removed 6 bases at V and 0 bases at J, with 9 bases between. Germline V gives CDR1 SNHLY, CDR2 FYNNEI. CDR3 nucleotide sequence: TGTGCCAGCAGGCCGGTCGATAGCAATCAGCCCCAGCATTTT. Residues: CASRPVDSNQPQHF.

The chain is built from TRBV24-1 and TRBJ2-1; 9 nucleotides align to TRBD1. In germline, CDR1 is KGHDR, CDR2 SFDVKD. V dropped 6 bases and J dropped 2; count of bases not matched to a gene: 1. This CDR3 region has 14 residues. Here the CDR3 reads CATSWTGAYNEQFF. The CDR3 DNA follows: TGTGCCACCAGTTGGACAGGGGCCTACAATGAGCAGTTCTTC.

This sequence joins TRBV4-3 and TRBJ2-3, with 8 bases lining up with TRBD2. Per germline, CDR1 LGHNA and CDR2 YSLEER. The V segment lost 4 bases and the J segment 2 bases; nucleotides outside the gene matches: 14. There are 18 residues in the CDR3. CDR3 in amino acids: CASSLTTPTSGHTDTQYF. The CDR3 DNA is TGCGCCAGCAGCCTGACGACCCCCACTAGCGGCCACACAGATACGCAGTATTTT.

The CDR3 spells CASSVLEGLAGAETQYF. In DNA, the CDR3 is TGTGCCAGCAGTGTCCTAGAGGGACTAGCGGGGGCGGAGACCCAGTACTTC. This chain joins TRBV25-1 and TRBJ2-5; TRBD2 aligns across 14 bases. CDR3 length: 17 residues. CDR1 MGHDK and CDR2 SYGVNS come from the germline V gene. J lost 5 bases, V lost 4 bases, and 9 bases had no gene match.

The genes are TRBV11-2 and TRBJ1-2, with TRBD1 matching over 7 bases. Looked up from germline, CDR1 is SGHAT and CDR2 is FQNNGV. The CDR3 spans 14 residues. The V and J ends lost 3 bases and 7 bases, in that order; junction bases with no gene match: 8. The CDR3 DNA follows: TGTGCCAGCAGCTTCCGACAGGGAGTCTCTGGCTACACCTTC. Encoded protein: CASSFRQGVSGYTF.

In its sample, this clonotype was seen a few times. The V and J genes are TRBV6-1 and TRBJ2-1; no clear D gene. V gave up 3 bases and J gave up 2 bases, with 8 bases separating them. Looked up from germline, CDR1 is MNHNS and CDR2 is SASEGT. This CDR3 comprises 14 residues. This CDR3 is CASSDPGTYNEQFF. In DNA form, the CDR3 reads TGTGCCAGCAGTGACCCCGGTACCTACAATGAGCAGTTCTTC.

The chain employs TRBV7-9 and TRBJ2-3; D gene uncertain. Looked up from germline, CDR1 is SEHNR and CDR2 is FQNEAQ (reference sequence). This CDR3 is 15 amino acids long. V was trimmed by 3 bases and J by 3 bases, leaving 13 bases between them. The CDR3, as DNA: TGTGCCAGCAGCTTCCCCTTGCTAGAGACAGATACGCAGTATTTT. Protein: CASSFPLLETDTQYF.

V is TRBV19 and J is TRBJ2-5; maybe TRBD1 (5 bases). V dropped 6 bases and J dropped 1 base, with 15 bases sitting between them. The CDR3 totals 15 residues. From germline, CDR1 is LNHDA and CDR2 SQIVND (reference sequence). Here the CDR3 reads CASRSLGLIQETQYF. The CDR3 DNA reads as TGTGCCAGTAGGTCTCTGGGGCTGATCCAAGAGACCCAGTACTTC.

The CDR3 loop reads CAISDPSEIRGADTEAFF. CDR3 DNA sequence: TGTGCCATCAGTGACCCCTCGGAGATCAGGGGTGCGGACACTGAAGCTTTCTTT. This chain links TRBV10-3 with TRBJ1-1; a possible D gene is TRBD1 (6 bases). CDR3 length: 18 amino acids. The germline V and J ends were trimmed by 3 bases and 3 bases, with 23 bases remaining between them. The V gene's germline CDR1 is ENHRY and CDR2 SYGVKD.

This sequence joins TRBV5-8 and TRBJ2-1; no clear D. Trimming removed 2 bases from V and 6 bases from J, with 6 bases in between. There are 12 residues in the CDR3. Germline CDR1 is SGHTS and CDR2 is YDEGEE. The CDR3 protein is CASSFIPNEQFF. The CDR3 DNA follows: TGTGCCAGCAGCTTCATCCCCAATGAGCAGTTCTTC.

This chain connects TRBV6-5 to TRBJ2-7; D is possibly TRBD1 or TRBD2 (5 bases each). V dropped 0 bases and J dropped 3 bases, with 9 bases sitting between them. CDR3 length: 14 residues. Germline assignment: CDR1 MNHEY and CDR2 SVGAGI. CDR3 in amino acids: CASSYSGDGYEQYF. The CDR3 nucleotides are TGTGCCAGCAGTTACTCTGGGGACGGCTACGAGCAGTACTTC.

This clonotype was detected only once. V usage is TRBV7-6 and J usage is TRBJ2-1, with D possibly being TRBD2 (6 bases). This CDR3 is 15 amino acids long. Germline CDR1 is SGHVS and CDR2 is FNYEAQ. The germline V and J ends were trimmed by 7 bases and 2 bases, with 15 bases remaining between them. The CDR3 sequence is CASTPSAGPYNEQFF. As DNA, the CDR3 is TGTGCCAGCACCCCCTCGGCGGGGCCCTACAATGAGCAGTTCTTC.

V gene TRBV30 combines with J gene TRBJ2-2, with D tentatively TRBD1 or TRBD2 (5 bases each). Germline CDR1 is GTSNPN and CDR2 is SVGIG (reference sequence). The V end was cut by 4 bases, the J end by 4 bases, with 10 bases between. CDR3 length: 13 residues. The CDR3 nucleotides are TGTGCCTGGAATTCGGGGCTCACCGGGGAGCTGTTTTTT. This encodes CAWNSGLTGELFF.

V is TRBV20-1 and J is TRBJ2-7; D perhaps matches TRBD1 (6 bases). Trimming took 1 base from V and 1 from J, leaving 11 bases between them. The CDR3 sequence is 14 residues long. The V gene's germline CDR1 is DFQATT and CDR2 SNEGSKA (reference sequence). CDR3 in amino acids: CSARGGRQSYEQYF. CDR3 nucleotide sequence: TGCAGTGCTAGAGGGGGGCGACAGTCCTACGAGCAGTACTTC.

The V call is TRBV13, the J call TRBJ2-2, with TRBD2 as a possible D gene (6 bases). CDR1 is PRHDT, CDR2 FYEKMQ, per germline (reference sequence). The V end lost 4 bases, the J end lost 7 bases, and 19 bases lay between the germline ends. CDR3 size: 16 residues. The CDR3: CASSSGTEEQGGELFF. CDR3 DNA: TGTGCCAGCAGCTCCGGGACTGAAGAGCAGGGCGGGGAGCTGTTTTTT.

This clonotype was seen only a few times. Here the CDR3 DNA reads TGTGCCAGCAGCTTGACGGGAAACGGCTACACCTTC. Translation: CASSLTGNGYTF. The chain joins TRBV21-1 to TRBJ1-2; the table's D call of TRBD1 was not tested on the DNA. TRBV21-1 is recorded as a pseudogene. This CDR3 spans 12 amino acids.

V usage is TRBV5-6 and J usage is TRBJ2-7, with unresolved D. The CDR3 runs 15 residues. Between the trimmed V and J ends, which lost 1 base and 0 bases, there was a span of 11 bases. Germline CDR1 is SGHDT and CDR2 is YYEEEE. CDR3 protein: CASSLSDTASYEQYF. CDR3 coding DNA: TGTGCCAGCAGCTTGAGTGATACCGCCTCCTACGAGCAGTACTTC.

The chain uses TRBV12-3 or TRBV12-4 and TRBJ1-3, with D perhaps TRBD1 (6 bases). Trimming shortened V by 3 bases and J by 4 bases, and 16 bases separated the two germline ends. This CDR3 has 16 amino acids. The CDR3: CASSFYRRGAGNTIYF. For the CDR3, the DNA is TGTGCCAGCAGTTTTTACCGACGGGGGGCCGGAAACACCATATATTTT.

The chain is built from TRBV6-5 and TRBJ1-2, with D uncertain. V lost 2 bases to trimming and J lost 4 bases, with 11 bases between them. The germline gives CDR1 MNHEY, CDR2 SVGAGI. The CDR3 runs to 14 residues. Here the CDR3 reads CASSYVGESYGYTF. As DNA, the CDR3 is TGTGCCAGCAGTTACGTCGGGGAGAGCTATGGCTACACCTTC.